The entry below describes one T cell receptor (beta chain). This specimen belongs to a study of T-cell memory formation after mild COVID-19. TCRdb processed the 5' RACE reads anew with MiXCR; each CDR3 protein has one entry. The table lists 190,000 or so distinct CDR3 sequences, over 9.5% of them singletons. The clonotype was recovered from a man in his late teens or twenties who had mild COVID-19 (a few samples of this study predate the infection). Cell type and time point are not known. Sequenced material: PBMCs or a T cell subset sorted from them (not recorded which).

CDR3 sequence: CASGPPSGGSYEQYF. DNA for the CDR3: TGTGCCAGCGGCCCCCCTAGCGGGGGTTCCTACGAGCAGTACTTC. This chain connects TRBV12-3 or TRBV12-4 to TRBJ2-7; 10 nucleotides align to TRBD2. V lost 8 bases to trimming and J lost 1 base; unmatched junction nucleotides: 8. The CDR3 has 15 amino acids.